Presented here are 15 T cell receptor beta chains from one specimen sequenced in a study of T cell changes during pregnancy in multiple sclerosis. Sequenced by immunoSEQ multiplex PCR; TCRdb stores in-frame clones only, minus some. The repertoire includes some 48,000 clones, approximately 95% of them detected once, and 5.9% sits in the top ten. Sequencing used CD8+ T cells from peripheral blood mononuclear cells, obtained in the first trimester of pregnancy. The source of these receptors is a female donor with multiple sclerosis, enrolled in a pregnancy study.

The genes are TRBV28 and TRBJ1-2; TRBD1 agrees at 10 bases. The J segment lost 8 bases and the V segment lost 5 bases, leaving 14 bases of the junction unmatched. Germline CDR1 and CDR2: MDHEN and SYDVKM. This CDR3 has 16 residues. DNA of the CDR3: TGTGCCAGCAGTCCGCGTCTCGGGACAGGGGCCCACGGCTACACCTTC. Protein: CASSPRLGTGAHGYTF.

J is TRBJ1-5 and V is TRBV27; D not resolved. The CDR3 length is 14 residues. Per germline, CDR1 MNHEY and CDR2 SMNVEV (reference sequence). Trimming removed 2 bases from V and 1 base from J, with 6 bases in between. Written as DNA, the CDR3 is TGTGCCAGCAGTTTACCCGGGAGCAATCAGCCCCAGCATTTT. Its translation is CASSLPGSNQPQHF.

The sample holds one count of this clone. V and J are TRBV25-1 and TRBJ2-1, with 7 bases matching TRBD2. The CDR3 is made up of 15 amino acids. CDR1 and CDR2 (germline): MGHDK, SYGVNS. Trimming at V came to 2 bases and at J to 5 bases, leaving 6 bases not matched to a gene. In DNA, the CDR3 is TGTGCCAGCAGTGAAGCGGGAGTTCTGAACAATGAGCAGTTCTTC. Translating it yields CASSEAGVLNNEQFF.

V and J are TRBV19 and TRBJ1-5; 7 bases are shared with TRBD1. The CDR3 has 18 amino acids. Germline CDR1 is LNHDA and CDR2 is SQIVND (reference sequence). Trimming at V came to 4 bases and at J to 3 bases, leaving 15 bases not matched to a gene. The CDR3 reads CASSTARDSILANQPQHF. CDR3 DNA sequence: TGTGCCAGTAGTACGGCGCGGGACAGTATACTAGCCAATCAGCCCCAGCATTTT.

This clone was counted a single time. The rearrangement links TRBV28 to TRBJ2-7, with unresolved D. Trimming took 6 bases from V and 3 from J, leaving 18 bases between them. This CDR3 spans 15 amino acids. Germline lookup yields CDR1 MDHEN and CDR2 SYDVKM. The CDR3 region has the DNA TGTGCCAGCAGCCTCCGACCTGACACCAGCTACGAGCAGTACTTC. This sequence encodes CASSLRPDTSYEQYF. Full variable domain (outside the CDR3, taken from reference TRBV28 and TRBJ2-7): DVKVTQSSRYLVKRTGEKVFLECVQDMDHENMFWYRQDPGLGLRLIYFSYDVKMKEKGDIPEGYSVSREKKERFSLILESASTNQTSMYLCASSLRPDTSYEQYFGPGTRLTVT.

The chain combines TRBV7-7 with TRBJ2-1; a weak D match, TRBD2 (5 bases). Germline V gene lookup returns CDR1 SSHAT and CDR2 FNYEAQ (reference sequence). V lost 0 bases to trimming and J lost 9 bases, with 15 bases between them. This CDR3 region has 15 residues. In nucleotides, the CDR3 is TGTGCCAGCAGCTTAGCTCCTTCGGGGAGCGGTGAGCAGTTCTTC. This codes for CASSLAPSGSGEQFF.

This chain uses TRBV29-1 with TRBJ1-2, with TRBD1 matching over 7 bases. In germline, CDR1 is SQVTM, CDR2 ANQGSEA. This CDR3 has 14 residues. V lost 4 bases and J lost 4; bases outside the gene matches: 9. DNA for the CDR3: TGCAGCGTTGCCGGGGACAGTCCTAGCTATGGCTACACCTTC. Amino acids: CSVAGDSPSYGYTF.

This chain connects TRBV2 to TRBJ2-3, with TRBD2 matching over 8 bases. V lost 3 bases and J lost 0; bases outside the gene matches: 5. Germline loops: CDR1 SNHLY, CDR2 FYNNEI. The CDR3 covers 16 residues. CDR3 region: CASSDFASGSTDTQYF. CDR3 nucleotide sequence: TGTGCCAGCAGTGATTTCGCTAGCGGGAGCACAGATACGCAGTATTTT.

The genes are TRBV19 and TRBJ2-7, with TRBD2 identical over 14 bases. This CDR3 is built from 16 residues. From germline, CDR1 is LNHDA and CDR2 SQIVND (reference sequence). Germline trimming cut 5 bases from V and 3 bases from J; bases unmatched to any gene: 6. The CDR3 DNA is TGTGCCAGTAGTGACGGACTAGCGGGAGGTCGCTACGAGCAGTACTTC. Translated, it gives CASSDGLAGGRYEQYF.

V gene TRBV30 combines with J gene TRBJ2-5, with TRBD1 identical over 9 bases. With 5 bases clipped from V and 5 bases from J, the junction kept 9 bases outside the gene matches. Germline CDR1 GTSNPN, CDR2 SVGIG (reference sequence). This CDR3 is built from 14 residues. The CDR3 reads CAWEGQGSGETQYF. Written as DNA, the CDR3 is TGTGCCTGGGAAGGACAGGGGAGCGGGGAGACCCAGTACTTC.

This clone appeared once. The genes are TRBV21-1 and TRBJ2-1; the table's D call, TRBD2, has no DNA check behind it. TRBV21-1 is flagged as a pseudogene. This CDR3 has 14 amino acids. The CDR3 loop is CASSKGEGNNEQFF. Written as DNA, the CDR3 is TGTGCCAGCAGCAAAGGGGAGGGAAACAATGAGCAGTTCTTC.

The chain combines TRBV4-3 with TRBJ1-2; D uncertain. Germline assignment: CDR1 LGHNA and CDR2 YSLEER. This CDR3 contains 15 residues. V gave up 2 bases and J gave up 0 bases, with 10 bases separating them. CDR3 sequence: CASSQQSMTNYGYTF. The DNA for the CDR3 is TGCGCCAGCAGCCAACAATCTATGACTAACTATGGCTACACCTTC.

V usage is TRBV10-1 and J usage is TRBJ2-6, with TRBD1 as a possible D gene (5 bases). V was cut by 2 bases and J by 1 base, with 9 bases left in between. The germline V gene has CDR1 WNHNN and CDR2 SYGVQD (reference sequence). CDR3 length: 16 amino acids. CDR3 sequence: CASSEGAGSGANVLTF. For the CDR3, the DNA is TGCGCCAGCAGTGAGGGGGCCGGATCTGGGGCCAACGTCCTGACTTTC.

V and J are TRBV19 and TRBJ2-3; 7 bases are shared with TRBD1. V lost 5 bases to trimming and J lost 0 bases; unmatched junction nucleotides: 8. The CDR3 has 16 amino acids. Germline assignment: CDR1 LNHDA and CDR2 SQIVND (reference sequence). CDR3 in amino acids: CASSEGTAHSTDTQYF. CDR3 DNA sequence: TGTGCCAGTAGTGAGGGGACAGCTCATAGCACAGATACGCAGTATTTT.

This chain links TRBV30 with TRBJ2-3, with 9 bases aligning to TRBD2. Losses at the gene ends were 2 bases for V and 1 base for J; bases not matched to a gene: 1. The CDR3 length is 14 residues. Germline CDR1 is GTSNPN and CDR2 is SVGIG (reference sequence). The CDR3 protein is CAWSLAGRTDTQYF. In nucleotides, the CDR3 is TGTGCCTGGAGTCTAGCGGGGCGCACAGATACGCAGTATTTT.